This T cell receptor (beta chain) comes out of a study of cytomegalovirus exposure and HLA in healthy donors (dated by TCRdb to the late 2010s). With regard to the full study: In an earlier analysis of under 750 of the donors, approximately 300 Gb of sequence data and some 120 million unique TCR beta sequences from 180 million or so T cells were reported. To predict cytomegalovirus infection status, the study brought together high-throughput TCR immunosequencing, statistical association of individual TCRs with disease status, and machine learning. The number of donors typed differed by locus, with about 620-630 for A, B, C, DRB1 and DQB1, around 500 for DQA1, over 600 for DPA1, and over 400 for DPB1. The study was designed to test whether signatures of past pathogen exposure could be identified by cataloging public T cell receptors. All discovery cohort repertoires had been generated on a single sequencing platform. Using immunosequencing, the study profiled T cell repertoires from 666 subjects and related those repertoires to cytomegalovirus serostatus. The later analysis used no new phenotypic data to find candidate immune exposures, relying instead on TCR beta sequences and their occurrence across donors. Both class I and class II loci were covered by HLA typing, at four-digit resolution. Of the 350 to 450 genotyped donors, 70% to 90% were placed in the genetic ancestry cluster associated with self-reported Caucasian donors. On average, roughly 240,000 unique TCR beta nucleotide sequences were sequenced per donor among about 400 genotyped donors of the cohort, with roughly 19% of those sequences being non-productive. Four or five DR-DQ haplotypes were handled as single units for association and clustering because linkage in the cohort was strong. A later analysis re-analyzed previously published TCR beta repertoires from roughly 630 donors and added high-resolution HLA genotyping to study TCR occurrence patterns. Donor age, sex, ethnicity and CMV serostatus were compiled alongside the repertoire data. Around 300 gigabases of sequencing data and 70 million to 85 million unique TCR sequences were included in an early release covering 500 to 750 HLA-typed donors. Along with the 666-subject first cohort, a separate validation cohort of roughly 110 different subjects was used. In an earlier analysis of roughly 580 of the donors, high-throughput TCR beta sequencing was used to judge whether each TCR beta V gene segment behaved as functional or pseudogenic. A later genetic analysis took genome-wide SNP genotypes for about 55% of the 666 donors and used that subset as a discovery cohort.

From the cysteine through the phenylalanine, the CDR3 covers 20 amino acids. Only CDR3 DNA is held: 60 bases, read in frame from base 1. On the study overall, not on this receptor specifically: In an earlier analysis of about 600 of the donors, most TCR beta V segments appeared in productive rearrangements about 87% or about 30% of the time, broadly matching IMGT annotations. The 87-base-pair reads could not distinguish some IMGT-functional V segments, including TRBV6-2 and TRBV6-3, so those segments were excluded. In vitro tests confirmed that three of the cytomegalovirus-associated TCR beta chains recognize cytomegalovirus antigens. Most TCR sequences were seen in very few donors, while some public TCRs were found in many individuals. A further reported finding was that TCR beta sequences accurately predicted the HLA-A and HLA-B alleles for most subjects in the first cohort. Most CMV-associated TCR beta chains appeared to be HLA-restricted in a later analysis, and the HLA associations seemed to be driven largely by CMV exposure. In this cohort, only TCR beta chains were sequenced, and detectable features were limited by the absence of alpha or paired-chain data. A cluster of highly shared sequence variants was judged likely to represent a technical artifact of the sequencing pipeline. When HLA alleles, especially DR and DQ, strongly co-occurred, TCR associations were difficult to assign to individual alleles. Compared with equally common non-associated chains, HLA-associated TCR beta chains in a later analysis were more clonally expanded and had lower generation probabilities. Correlated functional status among segregating V segments might be attributable to linkage disequilibrium, but an unknown experimental factor could not be ruled out. In a later analysis, over 15,000 TCR beta sequences were associated with specific HLA alleles at a false discovery rate of 0.05. In both the original and validation cohorts, the classifier was reported to diagnose cytomegalovirus status with high specificity and sensitivity. Compared with the roughly 700-donor mean, donors in an Asian-associated ancestry cluster had fewer N-insertions in productive TCRs, according to a later genetic analysis. In a later analysis, TCR association rates were found to vary across HLA loci, with the most associated TCRs seen for DRB1 alleles and the fewest for HLA-C alleles. In a later analysis, several top co-occurrence clusters were reported to appear linked to parvovirus B19, influenza, CMV and Epstein-Barr virus. A later genetic analysis associated a missense DCLRE1C variant with V-gene and J-gene trimming of TCR beta chains, and an independent cohort replicated the association. The earlier analysis of around 600 of the donors excluded roughly 17 rarely observed V segments, including chromosome 9 orphons, because counts were too low. HLA typing was unavailable for some donors at each locus, so association tests used only the typed subset. Sequencing depth was assumed to be roughly uniform across donors in the presence/absence analyses, though that assumption may not hold. The only immune exposure information available for the cohort was CMV serostatus. The study listed 164 TCR beta chains as associated with cytomegalovirus. It was suggested by the authors that the approach could potentially be generalized to other disease states and immunological phenotypes.

Libraries came from the immunoSEQ multiplex PCR assay. For the multiplex PCR, a mixture combining 60 forward primers for TCR Vbeta segments and 13 reverse primers for TCR Jbeta segments was used. The CDR3 region of rearranged TCR beta genes was amplified from genomic DNA with a multiplex PCR assay. The Illumina HiSeq System was used to sequence the amplified TCR beta libraries as 87-base-pair reads. For the original study's pipeline: A later analysis counted tens of millions of unique TCR beta chains across the 690 or so repertoires, and roughly 11 million of these chains were shared by at least two donors. To remove PCR and sequencing errors, raw reads were error-corrected and collapsed into unique sequences using a nearest-neighbor algorithm that merged closely related sequences. V, D and J gene segments were assigned by aligning CDR3 sequences to IMGT reference sequences. For a sequence to be retained, at least a six-nucleotide match to both a V gene segment and a J gene segment was required. A rearrangement counted as productive if the CDR3 had no stop codons and remained in frame with V and J, and every other rearrangement counted as non-productive. Following IMGT convention, CDR3 was defined as the stretch from the second conserved V-encoded cysteine up to the conserved J-encoded phenylalanine. In an earlier analysis of approximately 500 of the donors, sequences lacking an unambiguous match to a single V gene segment were excluded. In an earlier analysis of 500 to 750 of the donors, V segments were called functional above 56.7% productive rearrangements and were called segregating when the between-donor standard deviation exceeded 5%. A statistical classification framework was built for diagnosing cytomegalovirus status from the catalog of TCR beta chain sequences. In a later analysis, V and J genes were assigned by comparing TCR nucleotide sequences against IMGT/GENE-DB human TR gene sequences. Using the TCRdist pipeline, a later analysis assigned CDR3 sequences along with most-parsimonious VDJ recombination scenarios. A later analysis defined each TCR beta chain by its CDR3 amino acid sequence plus V-gene family, and excluded reads lacking a unique V-gene family. To address suspected cross-contamination and a sequencing artifact, a later analysis removed under 600 highly shared, low-generation-probability nucleotide sequences. In a later analysis, a clonal expansion index was calculated for each public chain from normalized within-repertoire ranks of inferred template counts. In a later analysis, generation probabilities were computed with a VDJ recombination model fitted to out-of-frame rearrangements, and the resulting probabilities were checked against IGoR. A later analysis scored TCR-TCR, TCR-HLA and TCR-CMV co-occurrence with hypergeometric tests, applying a repertoire-size bias correction to TCR pairs. In a later analysis, false discovery rates were estimated by permuting HLA or CMV assignments 20 times. In a later analysis, co-occurring TCRs were grouped with DBSCAN, and TCRdist sequence similarity was added when clustering was performed within HLA-allele-positive subsets. Co-occurrence clustering excluded repertoires with fewer than 30,000 or more than 120,000 public chains, plus five with anomalous nucleotide sharing. Imported from immuneACCESS, the table was reduced by TCRdb to in-frame sequences with V and J called. These copies leave out some clones; in studies compared against another copy, an unresolved V gene accounts for under half, and the cause of the remainder is not known. The V and J calls and clone size are taken from that table; D and trimming were inferred from the DNA. The table kept for this sample lists tens of thousands of clones. The top ten hold approximately 1.6% of the sample.

Details on this clone: No antigen is known for it.

In total, about 650 healthy bone marrow donors made up the cohort. All cohort members were sampled while nominally healthy, although unrecorded immune exposures were likely present. The donor was CMV seronegative and belonged to the group of around 350 seronegative cohort members. Every donor gave a peripheral blood sample, and the peripheral blood mononuclear cells from that sample were used for TCR beta sequencing. Genomic DNA extraction from the blood cell samples was performed with the Qiagen DNeasy Blood Extraction Kit. This sequence was found in a woman in her sixties or seventies in good health and CMV-seronegative. The chain uses TRBV21-1 and TRBJ2-3; the table's D call TRBD2 went unverified against the DNA. TRBV21-1 is termed a pseudogene. Material: PBMCs. The sequence in DNA is TGTGCCAGCAGCAAAGTTGCCCGATTGACTAGCGGGAGTGAAGCAGATACGCAGTATTTT. Its protein product is CASSKVARLTSGSEADTQYF.